The T cell receptor (beta chain) under discussion was sequenced for a study of early T cells in non-severe SARS-CoV-2 infection. On the study more broadly: RNA in bulk from unsorted whole blood was sequenced, and chains were unpaired. The study's findings and limits: VDJdb matches were skewed toward anti-spike CD8 T cell responses.

Unique molecular identifiers were added to individual cDNA molecules. From the 5' RACE reads, TCRdb called clonotypes with MiXCR, one entry per CDR3 protein. The table shows 24,000 or so distinct CDR3 sequences, with over 3.5% occurring only once. There are 14 residues in the CDR3. V was cut by 4 bases and J by 6 bases, with 15 bases left in between. Per germline, CDR1 SGHRS and CDR2 YFSETQ. This clonotype has at least ten counts. No antigen is known for it. This rearrangement joins TRBV5-1 to TRBJ2-3; D possibly corresponds to TRBD1 (6 bases). This clonotype originated in an adult who was a healthcare worker with PCR-confirmed SARS-CoV-2 infection or an uninfected control (not recorded which). Sequencing input: whole blood. The CDR3 nucleotides are TGCGCCAGCAGCCATCAGGGGCGCGAGGATACGCAGTATTTT. Residues: CASSHQGREDTQYF. Full variable domain (missing parts from reference TRBV5-1 and TRBJ2-3): KAGVTQTPRYLIKTRGQQVTLSCSPISGHRSVSWYQQTPGQGLQFLFEYFSETQRNKGNFPGRFSGRQFSNSRSEMNVSTLELGDSALYLCASSHQGREDTQYFGPGTRLTVL.